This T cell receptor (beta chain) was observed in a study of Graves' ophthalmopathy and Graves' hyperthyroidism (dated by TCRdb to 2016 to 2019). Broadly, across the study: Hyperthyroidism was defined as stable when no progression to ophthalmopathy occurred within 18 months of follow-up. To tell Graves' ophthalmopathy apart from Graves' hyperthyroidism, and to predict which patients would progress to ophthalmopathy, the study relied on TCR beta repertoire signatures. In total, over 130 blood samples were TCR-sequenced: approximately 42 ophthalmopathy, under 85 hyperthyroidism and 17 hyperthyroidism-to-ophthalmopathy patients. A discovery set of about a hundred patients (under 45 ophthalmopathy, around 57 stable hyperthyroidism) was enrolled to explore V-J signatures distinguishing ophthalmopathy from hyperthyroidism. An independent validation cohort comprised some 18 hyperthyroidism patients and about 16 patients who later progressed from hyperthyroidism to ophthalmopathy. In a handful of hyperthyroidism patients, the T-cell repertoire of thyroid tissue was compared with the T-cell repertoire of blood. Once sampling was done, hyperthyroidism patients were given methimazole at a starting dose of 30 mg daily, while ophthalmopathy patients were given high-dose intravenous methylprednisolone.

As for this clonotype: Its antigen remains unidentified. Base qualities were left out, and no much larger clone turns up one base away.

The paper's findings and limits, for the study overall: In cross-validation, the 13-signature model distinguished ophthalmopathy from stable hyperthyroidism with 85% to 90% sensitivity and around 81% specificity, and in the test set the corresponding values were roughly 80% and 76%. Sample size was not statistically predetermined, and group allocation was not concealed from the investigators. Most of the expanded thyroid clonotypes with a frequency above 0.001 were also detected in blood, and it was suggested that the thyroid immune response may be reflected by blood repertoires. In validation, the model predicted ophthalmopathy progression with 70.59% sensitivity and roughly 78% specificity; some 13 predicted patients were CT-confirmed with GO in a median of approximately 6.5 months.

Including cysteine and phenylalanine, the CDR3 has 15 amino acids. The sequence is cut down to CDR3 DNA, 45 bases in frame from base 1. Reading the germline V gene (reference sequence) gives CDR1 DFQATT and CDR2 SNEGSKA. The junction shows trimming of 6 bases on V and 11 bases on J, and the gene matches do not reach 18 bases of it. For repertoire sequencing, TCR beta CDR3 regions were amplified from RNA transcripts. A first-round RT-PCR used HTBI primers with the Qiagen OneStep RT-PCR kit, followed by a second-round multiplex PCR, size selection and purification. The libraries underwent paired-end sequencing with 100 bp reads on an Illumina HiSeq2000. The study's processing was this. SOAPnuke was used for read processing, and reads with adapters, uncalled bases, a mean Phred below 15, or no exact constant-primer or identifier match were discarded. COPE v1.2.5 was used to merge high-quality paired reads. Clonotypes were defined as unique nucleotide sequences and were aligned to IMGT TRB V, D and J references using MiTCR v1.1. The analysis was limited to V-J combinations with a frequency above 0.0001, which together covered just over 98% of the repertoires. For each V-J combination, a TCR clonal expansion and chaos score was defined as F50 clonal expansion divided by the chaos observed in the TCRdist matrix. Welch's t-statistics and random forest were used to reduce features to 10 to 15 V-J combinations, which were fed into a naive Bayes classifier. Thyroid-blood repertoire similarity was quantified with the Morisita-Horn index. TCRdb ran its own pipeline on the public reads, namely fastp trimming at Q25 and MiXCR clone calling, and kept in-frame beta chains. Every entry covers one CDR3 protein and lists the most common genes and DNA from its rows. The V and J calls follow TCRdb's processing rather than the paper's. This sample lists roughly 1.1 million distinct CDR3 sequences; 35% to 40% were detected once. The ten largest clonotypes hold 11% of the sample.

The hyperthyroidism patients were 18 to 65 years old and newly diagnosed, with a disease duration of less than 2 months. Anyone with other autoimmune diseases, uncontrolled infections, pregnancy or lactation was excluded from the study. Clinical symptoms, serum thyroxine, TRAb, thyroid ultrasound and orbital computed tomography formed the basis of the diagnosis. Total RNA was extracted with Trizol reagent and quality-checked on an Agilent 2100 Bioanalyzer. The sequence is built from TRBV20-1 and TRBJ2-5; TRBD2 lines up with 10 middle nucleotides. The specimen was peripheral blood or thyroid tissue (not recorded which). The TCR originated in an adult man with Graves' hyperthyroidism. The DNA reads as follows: TGCAGTGCCCCTGCGCCTAGCGGGGGTCCGGGGGAGCAGTACTTC. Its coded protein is CSAPAPSGGPGEQYF.